This T cell receptor beta chain was sequenced for a study of blood T cell repertoires in COVID-19. As for the study in general: Samples representing acute and convalescent COVID-19 were sourced from the United States, Italy and Spain. Nucleic acid was either cDNA or gDNA, and it came from T cells, B-cell-depleted T cells, or PBMCs.

V dropped 4 bases and J dropped 5; count of bases not matched to a gene: 8. The germline gives CDR1 LGHDT, CDR2 YNNKEL (reference sequence). This CDR3 comprises 16 residues. In the source study's methods: For nucleated cells, counts were estimated from reference gene primer amplification. Repertoires were generated with immunoSEQ multiplex PCR, while TCRdb's copy carries only in-frame clones and drops some. V and J calls plus clone size are reproduced from that table; the DNA served to infer D and trimming. This repertoire shows 52,000 or so clones, about 88% found once; its top ten account for 7.5% to 9.5%.

The sequence was obtained from a woman in her 70s with active COVID-19. The sequencing input was peripheral blood. The genes are TRBV3-1 (or the pseudogene TRBV3-2) and TRBJ2-1; TRBD2 matches at 10 bases. CDR3 amino acids: CASSRGTSGVNNEQFF. CDR3 DNA: TGTGCCAGCAGCCGAGGAACTAGCGGGGTAAACAATGAGCAGTTCTTC.